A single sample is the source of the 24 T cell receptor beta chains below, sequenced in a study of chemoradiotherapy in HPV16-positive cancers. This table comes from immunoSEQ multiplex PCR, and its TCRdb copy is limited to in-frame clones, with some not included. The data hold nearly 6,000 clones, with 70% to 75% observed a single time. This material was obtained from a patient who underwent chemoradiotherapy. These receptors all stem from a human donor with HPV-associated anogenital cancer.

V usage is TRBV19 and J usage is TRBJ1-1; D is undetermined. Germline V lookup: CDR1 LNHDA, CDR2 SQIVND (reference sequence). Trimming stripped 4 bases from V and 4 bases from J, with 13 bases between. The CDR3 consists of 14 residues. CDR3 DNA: TGTGCCAGTAGTAGCCGCCGGGAGGGCACTGAAGCTTTCTTT. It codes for CASSSRREGTEAFF.

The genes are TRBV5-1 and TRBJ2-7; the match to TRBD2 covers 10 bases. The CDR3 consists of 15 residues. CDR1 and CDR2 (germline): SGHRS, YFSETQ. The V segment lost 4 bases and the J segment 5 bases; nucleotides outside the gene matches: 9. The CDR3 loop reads CASSRGTSDDHEQYF. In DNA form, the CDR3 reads TGCGCCAGCAGCAGAGGGACTAGCGACGACCACGAGCAGTACTTC.

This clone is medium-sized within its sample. The CDR3 region has the DNA TGTGCCAGCAGTAGACACACCGGGGAGCTGTTTTTT. Protein sequence: CASSRHTGELFF. The chain employs TRBV6-5 and TRBJ2-2, with D uncertain. There are 12 residues in the CDR3. Trimming left V 5 bases short and J 3 bases short, with 4 bases between. Germline-derived CDR1 and CDR2 are MNHEY and SVGAGI.

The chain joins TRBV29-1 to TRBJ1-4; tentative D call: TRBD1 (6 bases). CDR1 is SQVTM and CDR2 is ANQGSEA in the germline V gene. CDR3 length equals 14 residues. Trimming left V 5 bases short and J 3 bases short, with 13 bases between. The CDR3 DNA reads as TGCAGCGTTCGAATACAGGGTTCTAATGAAAAACTGTTTTTT. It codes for CSVRIQGSNEKLFF.

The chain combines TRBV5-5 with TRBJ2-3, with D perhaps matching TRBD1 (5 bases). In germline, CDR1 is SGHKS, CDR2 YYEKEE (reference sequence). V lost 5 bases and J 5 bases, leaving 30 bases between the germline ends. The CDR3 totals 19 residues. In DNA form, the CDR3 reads TGTGCCAGCAGTTCGCCCAAGGGAAAGGGGCCAATCGTTGGAGATACGCAGTATTTT. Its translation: CASSSPKGKGPIVGDTQYF.

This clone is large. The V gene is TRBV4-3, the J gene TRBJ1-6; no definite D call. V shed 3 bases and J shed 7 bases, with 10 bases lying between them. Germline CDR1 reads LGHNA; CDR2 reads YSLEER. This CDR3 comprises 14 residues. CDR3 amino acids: CASSHRFLNSPLHF. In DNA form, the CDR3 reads TGCGCCAGCAGCCACAGGTTTTTGAATTCACCCCTCCACTTT.

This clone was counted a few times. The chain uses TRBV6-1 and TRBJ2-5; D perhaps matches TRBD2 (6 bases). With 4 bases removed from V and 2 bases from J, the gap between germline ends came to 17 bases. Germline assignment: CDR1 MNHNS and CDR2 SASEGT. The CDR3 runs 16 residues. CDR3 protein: CASSGGMWDSQETQYF. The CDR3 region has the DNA TGTGCCAGCAGTGGGGGCATGTGGGACTCACAAGAGACCCAGTACTTC.

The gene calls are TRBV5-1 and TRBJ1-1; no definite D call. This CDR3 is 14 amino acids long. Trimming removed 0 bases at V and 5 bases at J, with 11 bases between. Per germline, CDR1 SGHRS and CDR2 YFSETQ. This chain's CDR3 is CASSLATGFTEAFF. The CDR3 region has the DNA TGCGCCAGCAGCTTGGCCACTGGGTTTACTGAAGCTTTCTTT. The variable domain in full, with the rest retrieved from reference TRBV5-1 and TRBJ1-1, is KAGVTQTPRYLIKTRGQQVTLSCSPISGHRSVSWYQQTPGQGLQFLFEYFSETQRNKGNFPGRFSGRQFSNSRSEMNVSTLELGDSALYLCASSLATGFTEAFFGQGTRLTVV.

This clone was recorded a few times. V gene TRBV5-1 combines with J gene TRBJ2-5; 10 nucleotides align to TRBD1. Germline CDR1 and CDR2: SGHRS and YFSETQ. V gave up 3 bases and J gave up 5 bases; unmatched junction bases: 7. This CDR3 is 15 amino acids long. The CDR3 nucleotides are TGCGCCAGCAGCTCGGCCGGGACAGGGGAGGAGACCCAGTACTTC. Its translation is CASSSAGTGEETQYF.

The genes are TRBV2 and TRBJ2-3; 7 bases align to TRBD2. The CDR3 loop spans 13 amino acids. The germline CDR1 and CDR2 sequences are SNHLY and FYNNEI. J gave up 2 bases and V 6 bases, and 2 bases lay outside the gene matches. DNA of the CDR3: TGTGCCAGCAGAAGGGACTACACAGATACGCAGTATTTT. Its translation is CASRRDYTDTQYF.

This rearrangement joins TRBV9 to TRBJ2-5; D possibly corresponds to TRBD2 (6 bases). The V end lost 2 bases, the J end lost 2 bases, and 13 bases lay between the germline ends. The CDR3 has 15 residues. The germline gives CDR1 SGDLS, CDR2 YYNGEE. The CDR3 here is CASSVRGLPQETQYF. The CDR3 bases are TGTGCCAGCAGCGTGAGAGGACTACCTCAAGAGACCCAGTACTTC.

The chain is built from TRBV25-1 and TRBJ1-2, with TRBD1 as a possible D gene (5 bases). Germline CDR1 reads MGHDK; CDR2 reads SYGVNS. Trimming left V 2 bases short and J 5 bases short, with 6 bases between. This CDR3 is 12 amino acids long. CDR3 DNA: TGTGCCAGCAGTGAACAGGGTTATGGCTACACCTTC. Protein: CASSEQGYGYTF.

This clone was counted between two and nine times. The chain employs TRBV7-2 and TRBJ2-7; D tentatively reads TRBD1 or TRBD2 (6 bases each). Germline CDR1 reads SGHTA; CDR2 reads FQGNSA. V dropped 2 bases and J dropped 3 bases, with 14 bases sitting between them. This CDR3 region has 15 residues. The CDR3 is CASSLREDSVYEQYF. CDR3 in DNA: TGTGCCAGCAGCTTAAGGGAGGACAGTGTCTACGAGCAGTACTTC.

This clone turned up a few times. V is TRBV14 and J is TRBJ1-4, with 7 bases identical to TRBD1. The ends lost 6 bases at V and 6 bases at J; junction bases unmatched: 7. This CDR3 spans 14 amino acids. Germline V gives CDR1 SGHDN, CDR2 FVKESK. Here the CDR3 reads CASSRGQEYEKLFF. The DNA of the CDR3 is TGTGCCAGCAGTCGAGGACAGGAGTATGAAAAACTGTTTTTT.

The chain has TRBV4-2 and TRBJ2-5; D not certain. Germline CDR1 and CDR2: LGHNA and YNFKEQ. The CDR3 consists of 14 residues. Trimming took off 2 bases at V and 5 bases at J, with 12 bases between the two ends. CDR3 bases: TGTGCCAGCAGCCAACCAGGCCAGAGTGAGACCCAGTACTTC. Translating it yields CASSQPGQSETQYF.

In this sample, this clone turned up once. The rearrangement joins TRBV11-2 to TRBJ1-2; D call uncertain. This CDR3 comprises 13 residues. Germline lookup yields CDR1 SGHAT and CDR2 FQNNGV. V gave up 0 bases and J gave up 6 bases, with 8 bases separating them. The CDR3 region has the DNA TGTGCCAGCAGCTTAGATCGACTGGATGGCTACACCTTC. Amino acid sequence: CASSLDRLDGYTF.

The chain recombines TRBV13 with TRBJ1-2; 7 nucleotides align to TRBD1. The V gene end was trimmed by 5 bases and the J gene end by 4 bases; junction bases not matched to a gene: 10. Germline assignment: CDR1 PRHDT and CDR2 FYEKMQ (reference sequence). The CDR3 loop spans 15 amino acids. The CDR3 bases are TGTGCCAGCAGCCCGTACAGGGGCGGGGGCTATGGCTACACCTTC. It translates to CASSPYRGGGYGYTF.

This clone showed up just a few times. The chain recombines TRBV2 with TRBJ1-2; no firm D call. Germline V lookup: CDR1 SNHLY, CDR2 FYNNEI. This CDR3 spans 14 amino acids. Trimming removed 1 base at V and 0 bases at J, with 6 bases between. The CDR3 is CASSEELANYGYTF. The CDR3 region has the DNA TGTGCCAGCAGTGAAGAGTTAGCTAACTATGGCTACACCTTC. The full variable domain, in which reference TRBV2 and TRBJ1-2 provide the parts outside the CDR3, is EPEVTQTPSHQVTQMGQEVILRCVPISNHLYFYWYRQILGQKVEFLVSFYNNEISEKSEIFDDQFSVERPDGSNFTLKIRSTKLEDSAMYFCASSEELANYGYTFGSGTRLTVV.

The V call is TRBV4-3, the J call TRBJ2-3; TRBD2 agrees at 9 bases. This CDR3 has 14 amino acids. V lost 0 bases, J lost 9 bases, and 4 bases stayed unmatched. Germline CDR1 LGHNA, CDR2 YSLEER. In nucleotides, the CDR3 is TGCGCCAGCAGCCAAGATCGCGGGGGGGCCACGCAGTATTTT. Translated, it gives CASSQDRGGATQYF.

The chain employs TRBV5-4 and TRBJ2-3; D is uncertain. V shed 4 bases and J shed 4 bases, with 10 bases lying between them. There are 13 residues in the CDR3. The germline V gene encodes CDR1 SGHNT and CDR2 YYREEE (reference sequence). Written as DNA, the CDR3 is TGTGCCAGCAGCAAGTACATGGCAGATACGCAGTATTTT. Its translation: CASSKYMADTQYF.

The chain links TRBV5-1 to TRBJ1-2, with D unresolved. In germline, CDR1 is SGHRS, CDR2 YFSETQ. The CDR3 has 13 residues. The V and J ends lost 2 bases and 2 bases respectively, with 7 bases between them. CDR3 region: CASSFWPNYGYTF. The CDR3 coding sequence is TGCGCCAGCAGCTTCTGGCCCAACTATGGCTACACCTTC.

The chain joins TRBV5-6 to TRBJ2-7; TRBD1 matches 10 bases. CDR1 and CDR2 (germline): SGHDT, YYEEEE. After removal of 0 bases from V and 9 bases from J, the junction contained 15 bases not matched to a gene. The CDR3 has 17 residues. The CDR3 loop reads CASSLVPGQGSSTRQYF. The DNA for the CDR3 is TGTGCCAGCAGCTTGGTACCGGGACAGGGGTCGAGTACGAGGCAGTACTTC.

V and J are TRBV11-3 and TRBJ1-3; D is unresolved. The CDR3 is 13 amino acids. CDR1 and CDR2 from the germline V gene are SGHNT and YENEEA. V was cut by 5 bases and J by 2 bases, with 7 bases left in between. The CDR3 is CASSIGPGNTIYF. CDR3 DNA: TGTGCCAGCAGCATCGGTCCTGGAAACACCATATATTTT.

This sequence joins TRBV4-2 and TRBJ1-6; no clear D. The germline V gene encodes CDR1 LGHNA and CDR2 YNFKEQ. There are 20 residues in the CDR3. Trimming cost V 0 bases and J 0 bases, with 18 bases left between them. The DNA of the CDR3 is TGTGCCAGCAGCCAAGACGGGTTAGCGGCAGCTAGCTCCTATAATTCACCCCTCCACTTT. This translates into CASSQDGLAAASSYNSPLHF.